The following is a T cell receptor beta chain sequence with its context. The junction departs from the called germline gene at one end, perhaps through a read error. The sample is drawn from a study of response to subunit inactivated influenza vaccine. The CDR3 loop spans 11 amino acids. From germline, CDR1 is KGHDR and CDR2 SFDVKD. From the RT-PCR reads, TCRdb called clonotypes with MiXCR, one entry per CDR3 protein. The table includes 650,000 to 850,000 distinct CDR3 sequences, about 15% detected once. This TCR came from a man between 50 and 59 years old who received an inactivated influenza vaccine. This sequence joins TRBV24-1 and TRBJ2-1; TRBD1 might be the D (6 bases). Sequences were derived from PBMCs from blood, sampled approximately 15 days before vaccination. CDR3 bases: TGCGCATCAGGGGTCCACAATGAGCAGTTCTTC. Translated: CASGVHNEQFF.